This TCR beta chain was profiled in a study of T-cell reconstitution after alpha-beta-depleted transplantation in children. In this sample, this clonotype turned up a few times. Germline CDR1 LNHDA, CDR2 SQIVND (reference sequence). This CDR3 contains 17 residues. V shed 0 bases, J shed 5 bases, and the junction held 9 bases outside the gene matches. Library preparation (for TCRbeta) was performed with unique molecular identifiers. Each CDR3 protein gets one entry after TCRdb re-called the PCR reads with MiXCR. Here the sample spans over 300,000 distinct CDR3 sequences, under 13% being singletons. This chain joins TRBV19 and TRBJ2-5; 10 positions agree with TRBD2. Sequencing used PBMCs from the stem cell graft donor, obtained from the stem cell graft. This sequence was found in a human donor who donated a stem cell graft to a child with acute lymphoblastic leukemia. Here the CDR3 DNA reads TGTGCCAGTAGTATAGACTATCTAGCGGGAGAGAGTGAGACCCAGTACTTC. This gives the protein CASSIDYLAGESETQYF. Complete variable domain (other parts from reference TRBV19 and TRBJ2-5): DGGITQSPKYLFRKEGQNVTLSCEQNLNHDAMYWYRQDPGQGLRLIYYSQIVNDFQKGDIAEGYSVSREKKESFPLTVTSAQKNPTAFYLCASSIDYLAGESETQYFGPGTRLLVL.